This TCR beta chain was documented in a study of cytomegalovirus exposure and HLA in healthy donors. A note on this clone: Its antigen remains unknown.

The PCR used 60 Vbeta and 13 Jbeta primers. TCRdb keeps only in-frame clones here, not all; method: immunoSEQ multiplex PCR. The repertoire holds 100,000 to 150,000 clones, with around 77% as singletons. General study findings and limits: Earlier results showed most TCR beta V segments being productive about 90% or about 30% of the time. Reportedly, fewer N-insertions than the approximately 680-donor mean appeared in an Asian-associated ancestry cluster in a later analysis.

Trimming took 8 bases from V and 2 from J, leaving 13 bases between them. This CDR3 spans 13 amino acids. Germline lookup yields CDR1 SNHLY and CDR2 FYNNEI. This clonotype originated in a male donor in good health and CMV-seropositive. Material: PBMCs. The rearrangement joins TRBV2 to TRBJ2-7; D is unclear. CDR3 bases: TGTGCCAGCTTAACCGAGATTCCCTACGAGCAGTACTTC. As protein: CASLTEIPYEQYF.